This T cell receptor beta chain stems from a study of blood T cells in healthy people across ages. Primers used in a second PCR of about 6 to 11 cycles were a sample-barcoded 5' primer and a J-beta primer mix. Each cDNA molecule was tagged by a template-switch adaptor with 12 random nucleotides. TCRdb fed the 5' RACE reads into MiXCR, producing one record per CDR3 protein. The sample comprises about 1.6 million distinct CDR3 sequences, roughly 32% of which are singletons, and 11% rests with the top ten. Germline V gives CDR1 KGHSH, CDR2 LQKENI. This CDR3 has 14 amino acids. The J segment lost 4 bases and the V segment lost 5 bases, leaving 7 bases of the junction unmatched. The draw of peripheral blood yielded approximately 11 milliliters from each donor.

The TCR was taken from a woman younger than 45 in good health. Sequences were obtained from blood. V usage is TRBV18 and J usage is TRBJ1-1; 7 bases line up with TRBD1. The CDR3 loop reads CASSGGQDGTEAFF. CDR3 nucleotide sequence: TGTGCCAGCTCAGGCGGACAGGACGGCACTGAAGCTTTCTTT.